The text below deals with one T cell receptor beta chain. Its target is not known. The sample belongs to a study of T-cell memory formation after mild COVID-19. About the research overall: TCR clustering was largely donor specific. Findings and caveats of the study: Cross-reactive memory apparently joined, as some responding clones appeared in pre-infection memory. Chiefly within CM and EM were the contracting CD4+ clones; CD8+ ones were within EMRA.

Using constant-segment primers, 5'RACE produced TCR alpha and TCR beta cDNA libraries carrying sample barcodes and UMIs. A single record per CDR3 protein comes from TCRdb applying MiXCR to the 5' RACE reads. The table records approximately 300,000 distinct CDR3 sequences, more than 15% of them present only once. The V gene lost 5 bases and the J gene lost 4 bases, with 11 bases spanning the gap. The CDR3 covers 12 residues. Germline loops: CDR1 DFQATT, CDR2 SNEGSKA (reference sequence). The sequencing sample was made of PBMCs or a T cell subset sorted from them (not recorded which). The J gene is TRBJ1-2, the V gene TRBV20-1, with D uncertain. This clonotype was sampled from a young man who had mild COVID-19 (a few samples of this study predate the infection). Cell type and time point are not known. The CDR3 DNA sequence: TGCAGTGCTCCAGACCAGCGCTATGGCTACACCTTC. Protein: CSAPDQRYGYTF.